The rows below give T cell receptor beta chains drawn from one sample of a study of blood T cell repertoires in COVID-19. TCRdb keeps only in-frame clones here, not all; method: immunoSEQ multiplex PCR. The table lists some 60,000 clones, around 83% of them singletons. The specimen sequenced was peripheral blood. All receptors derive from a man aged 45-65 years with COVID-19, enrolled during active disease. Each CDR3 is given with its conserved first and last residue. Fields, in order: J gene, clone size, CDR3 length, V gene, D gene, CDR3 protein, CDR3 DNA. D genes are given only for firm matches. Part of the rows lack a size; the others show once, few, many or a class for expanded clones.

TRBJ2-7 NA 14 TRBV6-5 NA CASSRTGLTYEQYF TGTGCCAGCAGCCGGACTGGATTAACCTACGAGCAGTACTTC
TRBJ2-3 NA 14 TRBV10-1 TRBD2 CASSETTSADTQYF TGCGCCAGCAGTGAGACAACTAGCGCAGATACGCAGTATTTT
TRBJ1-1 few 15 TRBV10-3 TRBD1 CAISEDRGSYTEAFF TGTGCCATCAGTGAGGACAGGGGAAGTTACACTGAAGCTTTCTTT
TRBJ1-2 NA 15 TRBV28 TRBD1 CASRSLIGQGNGYTF TGTGCCAGCCGCAGTTTAATAGGACAGGGTAATGGCTACACCTTC
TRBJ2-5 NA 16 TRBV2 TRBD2 CASNDSPGGAGETQYF TGTGCCAGCAACGATAGCCCCGGGGGAGCGGGGGAGACCCAGTACTTC
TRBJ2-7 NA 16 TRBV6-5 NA CASSSLGASSSYEQYF TGTGCCAGCAGTTCCCTCGGTGCGTCAAGCTCCTACGAGCAGTACTTC
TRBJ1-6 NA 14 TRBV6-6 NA CASSSDNHNSPLHF TGTGCCAGCAGCTCAGACAACCATAATTCACCCCTCCACTTT
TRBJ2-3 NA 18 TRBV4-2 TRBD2 CASSQRQLAGEVTDTQYF TGTGCCAGCAGCCAACGCCAACTAGCGGGAGAGGTCACAGATACGCAGTATTTT
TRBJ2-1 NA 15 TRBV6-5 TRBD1 CASSQSGTGTYEQFF TGTGCCAGCAGCCAATCCGGGACAGGGACGTATGAGCAGTTCTTC
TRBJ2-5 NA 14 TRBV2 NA CASNRGGNQETQYF TGTGCCAGCAATCGCGGCGGAAACCAAGAGACCCAGTACTTC
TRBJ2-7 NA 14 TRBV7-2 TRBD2 CASSLGTSGSGKYF TGTGCCAGCAGCCTCGGGACTAGCGGGAGCGGCAAGTACTTC
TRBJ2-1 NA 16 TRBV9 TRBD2 CASSAPGLAGSNEQFF TGTGCCAGCAGCGCCCCGGGACTAGCGGGAAGTAATGAGCAGTTCTTC
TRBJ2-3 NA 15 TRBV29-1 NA CSDEGGSGSTDTQYF TGCAGCGACGAGGGGGGTAGCGGGAGCACAGATACGCAGTATTTT
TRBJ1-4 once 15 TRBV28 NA CASSPARLANEKLFF TGTGCCAGCAGCCCAGCTAGGTTGGCTAATGAAAAACTGTTTTTT
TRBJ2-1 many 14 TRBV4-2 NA CASSFSGDLPEQFF TGTGCCAGCAGCTTCTCAGGGGACCTCCCCGAGCAGTTCTTC
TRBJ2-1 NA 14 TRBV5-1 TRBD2 CASSLGSGRNEQFF TGCGCCAGCAGCTTGGGGAGCGGGAGAAATGAGCAGTTCTTC